This entry describes one T cell receptor beta chain. The CDR3 loop spans 16 amino acids. V was clipped by 0 bases and J by 1 base, with 12 bases between them. Germline lookup yields CDR1 MNHEY and CDR2 SVGAGI. The sample comes from a study of blood T cell repertoires in COVID-19. Study-wide context: T cells, B-cell-depleted T cells, or PBMCs provided the cDNA or gDNA that served as material.

Sequencing was performed with immunoSEQ multiplex PCR; in TCRdb, only in-frame clones are kept and a portion is missing. The sample holds 250,000 to 300,000 clones, roughly 90% seen once. The origin of this receptor is a woman aged 25 to 39 with COVID-19, enrolled during active disease. This chain uses TRBV6-5 with TRBJ2-5, with D possibly matching TRBD1 (7 bases). Input material: peripheral blood. The CDR3 sequence: CASSYSAGQPQETQYF. The CDR3 DNA follows: TGTGCCAGCAGTTACTCGGCGGGACAGCCCCAAGAGACCCAGTACTTC.